What follows is one T cell receptor beta chain and its context. It was with random hexamers that 0.5 to 1 ug RNA was reverse transcribed. TCRdb recomputed calls from the immunoSEQ multiplex PCR reads with MiXCR, one row per CDR3 protein. The top ten clones hold approximately 0.1% of a sample with more than 150,000 distinct CDR3 sequences, about 94% of them seen once. This specimen comes from a study of CD8 T cells in Susac syndrome. TCR beta from blood CD8+ and CD4+ T cells was sequenced. The receptor was isolated from a human donor with Susac syndrome. Sequencing used CD4+ T cells from PBMCs.

The CDR3 reads CAWIPDRVTDTQYF. CDR3 DNA sequence: TGTGCCTGGATCCCCGATAGGGTAACAGATACGCAGTATTTT. The chain uses TRBV30 and TRBJ2-3; D gene unclear. Germline V gene data show CDR1 as GTSNPN and CDR2 as SVGIG (reference sequence). This CDR3 contains 14 residues. The V gene lost 4 bases and the J gene lost 3 bases, with 14 bases spanning the gap.